The 2 T cell receptor beta chains presented below share a single source sample, sequenced in a study of CXCR3-negative and CXCR3-positive naive CD8 T cells. Study-wide results and caveats: More hydrophobic TRB CDR3s occurred in CXCR3-positive than in CXCR3-negative naive cells.

These receptors have no known antigen. Libraries were UMI-labeled 5' RACE TRB cDNA. Each CDR3 protein gets one entry in TCRdb, which reprocessed the 5' RACE reads and gives no DNA. The ten most abundant clones cover around 0.28% of a sample with 140,000 to 150,000 distinct CDR3 sequences. The specimen sequenced was naive CXCR3+ CD8+ T cells from blood. Subset reported: CD45RO-CCR7+CD27+CD95- naive CD8+ T cells expressing CXCR3 (TNR3+). The receptors derive from a human donor in good health. Some clones in this sample may be carry-over from other donors' samples.

CDR3 protein: CASSLGTGGFEQFF. V usage is TRBV5-1 and J usage is TRBJ2-1; TCRdb names TRBD1, which stays unverified in the absence of DNA. There are 14 residues in the CDR3. CDR1 SGHRS and CDR2 YFSETQ come from the germline V gene.

The chain employs TRBV29-1 and TRBJ2-2; checking the TCRdb D call of TRBD2 is not possible without DNA. CDR1 is SQVTM, CDR2 ANQGSEA, per germline. This CDR3 is built from 15 residues. The CDR3 reads CSVESRAGYTGELFF.